This T cell receptor (beta chain) is drawn from a study of shared clonotypes between healthy human individuals. The assay ran at deep level. Measured with immunoSEQ multiplex PCR; TCRdb has only the in-frame clones, and not every one. The data show about 1.1 million clones, with approximately 75% seen just once and approximately 0.95% held by the top ten. Germline V gene data show CDR1 as SGDLS and CDR2 as YYNGEE. CDR3 length: 14 residues. The ends were cut back, 4 bases at V and 3 bases at J, with 11 bases in the middle. J is TRBJ2-1 and V is TRBV9, with D possibly TRBD1 on 5 matching bases. The TCR sequence derives from a man aged 18 to 30 in good health. Some clones in this sample may be carry-over from other donors' samples. Source material: memory CD4+ T cells from PBMCs. Sample subset: CD45RA-negative fraction. The CDR3 DNA sequence: TGTGCCAGCAGCCCCACGACAGTCTACAATGAGCAGTTCTTC. Amino acids: CASSPTTVYNEQFF.